One and the same sample provided the 26 T cell receptor beta chains below, sequenced in a study of CD8+ T cells in alopecia areata. Extraction and reverse transcription of RNA yielded cDNA as the sequencing template. Profiled with immunoSEQ multiplex PCR; TCRdb holds only in-frame clones, not every one. The sample yields more than 100,000 clones, around 60% seen once. Specimen: CD4+ T cells sorted from blood, collected at week 0. These receptors came from a human donor with alopecia areata.

DNA for the CDR3: TGTGCCAGCAGCTCGGCCGGGACTAGGACGTACGAGCAGTACTTC. It translates to CASSSAGTRTYEQYF. The chain couples TRBV7-2 to TRBJ2-7; 8 positions agree with TRBD2. J was trimmed by 4 bases and V by 4 bases; bases with no gene match: 9. Germline V gene sequence: CDR1 SGHTA, CDR2 FQGNSA. The CDR3 consists of 15 residues. The complete variable domain, with remaining parts taken from reference TRBV7-2 and TRBJ2-7, reads GAGVSQSPSNKVTEKGKDVELRCDPISGHTALYWYRQSLGQGLEFLIYFQGNSAPDKSGLPSDRFSAERTGGSVSTLTIQRTQQEDSAVYLCASSSAGTRTYEQYFGPGTRLTVT.

This CDR3 reads CAISMGGSDQPQHF. The CDR3 DNA follows: TGTGCCATCAGTATGGGGGGTTCCGATCAGCCCCAGCATTTT. The V gene is TRBV10-3, the J gene TRBJ1-5, with D possibly TRBD1 on 5 matching bases. Trimming stripped 5 bases from V and 5 bases from J, with 13 bases between. The germline V gene encodes CDR1 ENHRY and CDR2 SYGVKD. The CDR3 runs to 14 residues.

The CDR3 bases are TGTGCCAGCAGCTTAGAGTCCCCAGGGGCTGGCACTGAAGCTTTCTTT. Amino acid sequence: CASSLESPGAGTEAFF. This sequence joins TRBV11-2 and TRBJ1-1; TRBD1 might be the D (6 bases). This CDR3 region has 16 residues. The V gene's germline CDR1 is SGHAT and CDR2 FQNNGV. Trimming pared 0 bases from V and 4 bases from J, leaving 15 bases between.

The CDR3 coding sequence is TGTGCCAGCAGCTTACGGGGTGGCCCCCAAGAGACCCAGTACTTC. This gives the protein CASSLRGGPQETQYF. The chain carries TRBV7-3 and TRBJ2-5; D is possibly TRBD2 (5 bases). The V gene lost 2 bases and the J gene lost 1 base, with 11 bases spanning the gap. The CDR3 sequence is 15 residues long. CDR1 and CDR2 from the germline V gene are SGHTA and FQGTGA.

The rearrangement links TRBV6-4 to TRBJ2-1, with D unclear. The CDR3 length is 12 residues. The V and J ends lost 6 bases and 12 bases respectively, with 15 bases between them. Germline-derived CDR1 and CDR2 are MRHNA and SNTAGT. The CDR3 DNA follows: TGTGCCAGCAGAGGCCCCGGGCAAAGGCAGTTCTTC. It specifies CASRGPGQRQFF.

This chain joins TRBV7-2 and TRBJ2-5; D is undetermined. CDR1 and CDR2 from the germline V gene are SGHTA and FQGNSA. CDR3 size: 12 residues. V was cut by 1 base and J by 7 bases, with 7 bases left in between. The CDR3 is CASSLVRATQYF. The CDR3 nucleotides read TGTGCCAGCAGCTTAGTCAGAGCGACCCAGTACTTC. Combining the CDR3 with reference TRBV7-2 and TRBJ2-5 gives the whole variable domain GAGVSQSPSNKVTEKGKDVELRCDPISGHTALYWYRQSLGQGLEFLIYFQGNSAPDKSGLPSDRFSAERTGGSVSTLTIQRTQQEDSAVYLCASSLVRATQYFGPGTRLLVL.

V and J are TRBV4-2 and TRBJ2-1; D may be TRBD1 or TRBD2 (5 bases each). The CDR3 totals 19 residues. Trimming pared 0 bases from V and 6 bases from J, leaving 24 bases between. In germline, CDR1 is LGHNA, CDR2 YNFKEQ. CDR3 sequence (DNA): TGTGCCAGCAGCCAAGAGGTTAGGTGGTCAGGTGTGGGGACCAATGAGCAGTTCTTC. Its translation is CASSQEVRWSGVGTNEQFF.

This clone has only a few counts. The chain links TRBV29-1 to TRBJ1-1; no reliable D call. Looked up from germline, CDR1 is SQVTM and CDR2 is ANQGSEA. The germline V and J ends were trimmed by 4 bases and 0 bases, with 6 bases remaining between them. CDR3 length: 12 amino acids. The CDR3 DNA is TGCAGCGTTGCCTATATGAACACTGAAGCTTTCTTT. Amino acid sequence: CSVAYMNTEAFF.

This clone occurred a few times. The J gene is TRBJ2-2, the V gene TRBV7-9; no clear D gene. Germline values: CDR1 SEHNR, CDR2 FQNEAQ (reference sequence). The length of the CDR3 is 14 residues. The ends were cut back, 5 bases at V and 3 bases at J, with 10 bases in the middle. The DNA of the CDR3 is TGTGCCAGCAGCCAGGCGGCGGACACCGGGGAGCTGTTTTTT. As protein: CASSQAADTGELFF.

The rearrangement joins TRBV27 to TRBJ2-6; 8 nucleotides match TRBD1. The CDR3 is 15 residues long. V shed 4 bases and J 9 bases; nucleotides not matched to a gene: 8. Germline lookup yields CDR1 MNHEY and CDR2 SMNVEV (reference sequence). CDR3 DNA sequence: TGTGCCAGCAGTTATATCCGGGACAGGAGCAACGTCCTGACTTTC. Protein: CASSYIRDRSNVLTF.

This chain's CDR3 is CASSYRSYNEQFF. The CDR3 DNA follows: TGTGCCAGCAGTTACCGGTCCTACAATGAGCAGTTCTTC. The V and J genes are TRBV6-5 and TRBJ2-1, with D uncertain. The V end was cut by 2 bases, the J end by 1 base, with 3 bases between. The CDR3 extends over 13 amino acids. Germline CDR1 MNHEY, CDR2 SVGAGI.

This chain connects TRBV5-1 to TRBJ2-1; D tentatively reads TRBD1 or TRBD2 (5 bases each). Per the germline V gene, CDR1 is SGHRS and CDR2 is YFSETQ. V was trimmed by 4 bases and J by 6 bases, leaving 20 bases between them. This CDR3 contains 16 residues. CDR3 in amino acids: CASSAGGAIGANEQFF. DNA of the CDR3: TGCGCCAGCAGCGCCGGTGGAGCTATCGGGGCCAATGAGCAGTTCTTC.

The gene calls are TRBV28 and TRBJ2-1, with 11 bases fitting TRBD2. V gave up 4 bases and J gave up 4 bases; unmatched junction bases: 15. CDR3 length: 19 amino acids. Germline CDR1 MDHEN, CDR2 SYDVKM. CDR3 bases: TGTGCCAGCAGTTCATCGGGACTAGCGGCCTCTAAATATTACAATGAGCAGTTCTTC. Amino acid sequence: CASSSSGLAASKYYNEQFF.

The genes are TRBV7-9 and TRBJ1-6; D remains ambiguous. With 8 bases removed from V and 13 bases from J, the gap between germline ends came to 6 bases. The CDR3 runs to 9 residues. The germline V gene has CDR1 SEHNR and CDR2 FQNEAQ (reference sequence). CDR3 coding DNA: TGTGCCAGCGTTCGTCCCCTCCACTTT. Its protein product is CASVRPLHF.

V and J are TRBV7-2 and TRBJ2-7; 7 bases fit TRBD1. V shed 3 bases, J shed 3 bases, and the junction held 17 bases outside the gene matches. Per germline, CDR1 SGHTA and CDR2 FQGNSA. The CDR3 totals 18 residues. Here the CDR3 reads CASSFHRTGGGRIYEQYF. Written as DNA, the CDR3 is TGTGCCAGCAGCTTCCACCGGACAGGAGGAGGTCGGATCTACGAGCAGTACTTC.

This clone has a single count. The genes are TRBV19 and TRBJ1-5; a weak D match, TRBD1 (5 bases). Trimming left V 5 bases short and J 0 bases short, with 14 bases between. The CDR3 contains 16 residues. The germline CDR1 and CDR2 sequences are LNHDA and SQIVND (reference sequence). CDR3 amino acids: CASSYRGDYSNQPQHF. The CDR3 DNA follows: TGTGCCAGTAGTTATCGGGGGGATTATAGCAATCAGCCCCAGCATTTT. The entire variable domain, with the rest obtained from reference TRBV19 and TRBJ1-5, is as follows: DGGITQSPKYLFRKEGQNVTLSCEQNLNHDAMYWYRQDPGQGLRLIYYSQIVNDFQKGDIAEGYSVSREKKESFPLTVTSAQKNPTAFYLCASSYRGDYSNQPQHFGDGTRLSIL.

This clone was observed a handful of times. The chain links TRBV9 to TRBJ2-3; the match to TRBD1 covers 7 bases. This CDR3 contains 16 residues. With V trimmed by 3 bases and J by 2 bases, 9 bases remained unmatched. Germline CDR1 SGDLS, CDR2 YYNGEE. The CDR3 sequence: CASSEPQGVDTDTQYF. As DNA, the CDR3 is TGTGCCAGCAGCGAGCCTCAGGGGGTAGACACAGATACGCAGTATTTT.

The chain carries TRBV23-1 and TRBJ2-4; either TRBD1 or TRBD2 may fit D (5 bases each). TRBV23-1 is noted as an ORF with a role that remains uncertain. The CDR3 contains 18 residues. Deletions cut 3 bases from V and 2 bases from J, with 20 bases between. CDR3: CASSQFNRSAGTKNIQYF. The CDR3 DNA reads TGCGCCAGCAGTCAGTTCAACAGGTCGGCGGGTACCAAAAACATTCAGTACTTC.

This clone was detected a few times. The V gene is TRBV5-1, the J gene TRBJ1-2, with TRBD1 as a possible D gene (5 bases). The CDR3 runs to 14 residues. Trimming took off 3 bases at V and 5 bases at J, with 14 bases between the two ends. CDR1 is SGHRS, CDR2 YFSETQ, per germline. The CDR3 nucleotides read TGCGCCAGCAGCTACGAATCTGCAGGGTATGGCTACACCTTC. Translating it yields CASSYESAGYGYTF.

This clone was observed a handful of times. The V gene is TRBV4-1, the J gene TRBJ1-5; D is uncertain. CDR1 is MGHRA, CDR2 YSYEKL, per germline. Trimming stripped 10 bases from V and 4 bases from J, with 5 bases between. This CDR3 comprises 10 residues. As DNA, the CDR3 is TGCGCCATCCTTAATCAGCCCCAGCATTTT. The encoded protein is CAILNQPQHF.

This chain links TRBV4-1 with TRBJ2-3; 14 nucleotides align to TRBD2. J gave up 4 bases and V 2 bases, and 8 bases lay outside the gene matches. This CDR3 comprises 18 residues. Looked up from germline, CDR1 is MGHRA and CDR2 is YSYEKL. CDR3: CASSQLPGTSGGSDTQYF. The CDR3 region has the DNA TGCGCCAGCAGCCAACTCCCAGGGACTAGCGGGGGCTCAGATACGCAGTATTTT.

This clone was seen a single time. Its ends do not fully match the called genes, so a read error is possible. The V gene is TRBV5-1, the J gene TRBJ1-1; a weak D match, TRBD1 (5 bases). The CDR3 is 13 amino acids. From germline, CDR1 is SGHRS and CDR2 YFSETQ. The CDR3 here is CAGSLTVNTEAFF. For the CDR3, the DNA is TGCGCCGGCAGCTTGACAGTTAACACTGAAGCTTTCTTT.

The sample holds a few counts of this clone. V and J are TRBV28 and TRBJ2-1; TRBD1 aligns across 9 bases. CDR1 MDHEN and CDR2 SYDVKM come from the germline V gene. The CDR3 has 15 amino acids. Trimming cost V 8 bases and J 4 bases; bases outside gene matches: 9. The CDR3 nucleotides are TGTGCCAGCTCCCCGACAGGGGGTCGGTACAATGAGCAGTTCTTC. It is translated as CASSPTGGRYNEQFF.

This clone was detected only a few times. V and J are TRBV29-1 and TRBJ2-3; TRBD1 aligns across 7 bases. There are 15 residues in the CDR3. V was clipped by 4 bases and J by 0 bases; unmatched bases: 7. Germline-derived CDR1 and CDR2 are SQVTM and ANQGSEA. The DNA for the CDR3 is TGCAGCGTTGTCTTAGGACAGGTTAGCACAGATACGCAGTATTTT. Translated, it gives CSVVLGQVSTDTQYF.

This clone was found a few times. This rearrangement joins TRBV28 to TRBJ1-4; perhaps TRBD1 as D (6 bases). The V gene lost 6 bases and the J gene lost 0 bases, with 14 bases spanning the gap. The CDR3 length is 16 residues. The germline gives CDR1 MDHEN, CDR2 SYDVKM. CDR3 loop: CASSVIGGSTNEKLFF. For the CDR3, the DNA is TGTGCCAGCAGCGTAATAGGGGGATCAACTAATGAAAAACTGTTTTTT.

The chain combines TRBV30 with TRBJ1-1, with no clear D. This CDR3 is built from 15 residues. Looked up from germline, CDR1 is GTSNPN and CDR2 is SVGIG (reference sequence). Trimming took off 0 bases at V and 6 bases at J, with 17 bases between the two ends. This CDR3 reads CAWSVGYVLRAEAFF. CDR3 DNA: TGTGCCTGGAGTGTCGGGTATGTCTTGAGGGCTGAAGCTTTCTTT.